The entry below gives a single T cell receptor (beta chain) sequence along with its context. The clone's antigen remains unknown. Within one base of it there is no much larger clone, and no base qualities were kept. Ficoll-Paque density gradient centrifugation was the method used to isolate PBMCs. The data are from a study of T-cell memory formation after mild COVID-19 (dated by TCRdb to the early 2020s). With respect to the entire study: Most TCR sequence clusters were specific to one of the two donors. Longitudinal TCRalpha and TCRbeta repertoire sequencing tracked T-cell clones expanding and contracting after mild COVID-19 in a couple of donors. The cohort comprised two young, previously healthy adult volunteers, one female and one male. Findings and caveats that apply to the study as a whole: Contracting CD4+ clones appeared mostly in the CM and EM memory subsets, whereas CD8+ clones were enriched in EMRA. SARS-CoV-2 specificity was not confirmed for the second-wave clones peaking on day 37. Balanced CD4/CD8 phenotypes were observed for clones contracting from day 15 to 85, whereas a bias towards CD4+ was observed for a second wave of clones expanding from day 15 to 37. Some responding clones were found in pre-infection memory, which suggests that pre-existing cross-reactive memory T cells took part in the SARS-CoV-2 response. The study included only a couple of mild cases, and larger cohorts that include severe cases with pre-infection samples were judged to be necessary.

The run used an Illumina NovaSeq 6000. TCRalpha and TCRbeta cDNA libraries were built by 5'RACE with constant-segment primers, adding sample barcodes and unique molecular identifiers. RNA was extracted from every sample with Trizol reagent. Library amplification was performed in two PCR steps, and a second sample barcode and Illumina TruSeq adapters were introduced in the second step. Sequencing of the libraries was done on an Illumina NovaSeq, producing 2 x 150 bp paired-end reads. Regarding the original processing steps: Demultiplexing of reads and collapsing into UMI-guided consensus sequences were performed with migec v1.2.7. Using mixcr v2.1.11, UMI consensuses were aligned to TRA and TRB V and J templates and then assembled into clonotypes. A clonotype was counted as expanded or contracted only when both edgeR and NoisET called the clonotype significant, with the noise models trained on biological replicates. For edgeR calls, a false discovery rate-adjusted p below 0.01 and a log2 fold-change threshold of 1 were applied. As an exploratory analysis of dynamics, max-normalized trajectories of the 1000 most abundant clonotypes were examined with PCA combined with hierarchical clustering. Each responding clone was given a CD4 or CD8 phenotype based on the CD4+ and CD8+ repertoires, which had been sequenced separately. TCRdb passed the public sequencing reads through fastp at Q25 and MiXCR, retaining productive beta sequences. Rows with a matching CDR3 protein are joined into one entry that keeps the most common DNA and genes. TCRdb, not the authors, supplied the V and J calls. This sample gives about 270,000 distinct CDR3 sequences in total; roughly 17% of them show up just once. Roughly a fifth of the sample lies in the top ten.

A distance of 8 bases separates the germline ends of V and J, which lose 4 bases and 9 bases respectively. The germline V gene provides CDR1 SGHRS and CDR2 YFSETQ. The CDR3 runs 11 amino acids, cysteine and phenylalanine included. Only the CDR3 DNA stays, 33 bases, in frame from base 1. The chain links TRBV5-1 with TRBJ2-1; a weak D assignment points to TRBD1 (5 bases agree). Sequencing used PBMCs or a T cell subset sorted from them (not recorded which). This sequence was found in a man younger than 35 who had mild COVID-19 (a few samples of this study predate the infection). The sample titles of this study are shuffled in the database, so cell type and time point are left out; the donor was told from shared clones. The encoded CDR3 is CASSIRGEQFF. The DNA is as follows: TGCGCCAGCAGCATTAGGGGTGAGCAGTTCTTC. With the rest looked up from the reference TRBV5-1 and TRBJ2-1 genes rather than sequenced, the full variable domain is KAGVTQTPRYLIKTRGQQVTLSCSPISGHRSVSWYQQTPGQGLQFLFEYFSETQRNKGNFPGRFSGRQFSNSRSEMNVSTLELGDSALYLCASSIRGEQFFGPGTRLTVL.